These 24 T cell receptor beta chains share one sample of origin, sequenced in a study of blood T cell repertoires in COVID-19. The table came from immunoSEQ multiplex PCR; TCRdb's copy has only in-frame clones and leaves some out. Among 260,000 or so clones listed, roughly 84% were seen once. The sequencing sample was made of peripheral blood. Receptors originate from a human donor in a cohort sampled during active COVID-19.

The CDR3 sequence is CASSRYPGQGYNSPLHF. The CDR3 DNA reads TGTGCCAGCAGCCGTTATCCGGGACAGGGTTATAATTCACCCCTCCACTTT. The chain couples TRBV3-1 (or the pseudogene TRBV3-2) to TRBJ1-6; TRBD1 aligns across 9 bases. CDR1 is LGHDT and CDR2 is YNNKEL in the germline V gene (reference sequence). Trimming took 4 bases from V and 4 from J; bases not matched to a gene: 8. This CDR3 region has 17 residues.

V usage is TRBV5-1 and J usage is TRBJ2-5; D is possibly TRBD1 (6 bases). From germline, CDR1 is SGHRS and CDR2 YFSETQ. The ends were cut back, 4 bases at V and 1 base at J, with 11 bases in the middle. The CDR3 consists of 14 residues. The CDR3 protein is CASSKDSTQETQYF. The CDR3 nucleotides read TGCGCCAGCAGCAAGGACAGTACCCAAGAGACCCAGTACTTC.

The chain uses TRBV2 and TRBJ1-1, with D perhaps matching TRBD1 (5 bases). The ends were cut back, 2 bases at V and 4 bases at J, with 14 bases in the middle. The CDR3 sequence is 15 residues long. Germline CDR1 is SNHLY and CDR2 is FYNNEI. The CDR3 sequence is CASSESGGPSTEAFF. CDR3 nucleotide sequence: TGTGCCAGCAGTGAATCGGGGGGACCCAGCACTGAAGCTTTCTTT.

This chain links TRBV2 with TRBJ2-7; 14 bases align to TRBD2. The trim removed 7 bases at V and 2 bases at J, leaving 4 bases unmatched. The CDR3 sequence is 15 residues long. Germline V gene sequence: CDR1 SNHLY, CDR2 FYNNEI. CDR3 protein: CASIGLAGGAYEQYF. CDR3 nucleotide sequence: TGTGCCAGCATCGGACTAGCGGGGGGAGCCTACGAGCAGTACTTC.

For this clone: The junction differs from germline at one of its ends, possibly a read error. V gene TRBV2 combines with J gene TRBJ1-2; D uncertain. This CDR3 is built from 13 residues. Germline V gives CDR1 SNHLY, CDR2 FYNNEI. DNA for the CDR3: TGTGCCAGCAATTATCAGACTAATTATGGCTACACCTTC. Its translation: CASNYQTNYGYTF.

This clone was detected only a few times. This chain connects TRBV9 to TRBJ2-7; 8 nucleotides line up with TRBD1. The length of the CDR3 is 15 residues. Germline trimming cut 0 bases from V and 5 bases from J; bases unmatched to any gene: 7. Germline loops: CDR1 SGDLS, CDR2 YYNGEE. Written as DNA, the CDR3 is TGTGCCAGCAGCGTAGGGGTGGACAGGGCCCACGAGCAGTACTTC. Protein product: CASSVGVDRAHEQYF.

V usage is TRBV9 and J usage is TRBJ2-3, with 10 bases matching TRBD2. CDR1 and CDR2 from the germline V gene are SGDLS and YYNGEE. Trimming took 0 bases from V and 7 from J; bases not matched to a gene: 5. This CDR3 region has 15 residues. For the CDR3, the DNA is TGTGCCAGCAGCGTAGGGAGTAGCGGGAGGCATACGCAGTATTTT. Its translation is CASSVGSSGRHTQYF.

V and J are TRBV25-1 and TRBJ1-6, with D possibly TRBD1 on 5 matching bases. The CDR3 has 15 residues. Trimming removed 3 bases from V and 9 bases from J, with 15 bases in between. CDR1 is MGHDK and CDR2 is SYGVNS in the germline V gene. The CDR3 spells CASSDQRGRGSPLHF. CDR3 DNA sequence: TGTGCCAGCAGTGATCAACGAGGGAGGGGTTCACCCCTCCACTTT. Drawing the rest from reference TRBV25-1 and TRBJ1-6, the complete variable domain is EADIYQTPRYLVIGTGKKITLECSQTMGHDKMYWYQQDPGMELHLIHYSYGVNSTEKGDLSSESTVSRIRTEHFPLTLESARPSHTSQYLCASSDQRGRGSPLHFGNGTRLTVT.

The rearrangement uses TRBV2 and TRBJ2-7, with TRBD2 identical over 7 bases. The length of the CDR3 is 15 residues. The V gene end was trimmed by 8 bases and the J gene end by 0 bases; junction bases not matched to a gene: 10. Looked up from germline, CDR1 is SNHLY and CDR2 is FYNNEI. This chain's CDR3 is CASGSGLGGSYEQYF. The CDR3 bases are TGTGCCAGCGGATCCGGACTAGGAGGCTCCTACGAGCAGTACTTC.

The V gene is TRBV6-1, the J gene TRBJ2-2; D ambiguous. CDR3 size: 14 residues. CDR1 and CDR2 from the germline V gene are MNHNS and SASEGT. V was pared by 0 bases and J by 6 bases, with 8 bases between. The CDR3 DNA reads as TGTGCCAGCAGTGAAGCGCGCAGCGCCGGGGAGCTGTTTTTT. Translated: CASSEARSAGELFF.

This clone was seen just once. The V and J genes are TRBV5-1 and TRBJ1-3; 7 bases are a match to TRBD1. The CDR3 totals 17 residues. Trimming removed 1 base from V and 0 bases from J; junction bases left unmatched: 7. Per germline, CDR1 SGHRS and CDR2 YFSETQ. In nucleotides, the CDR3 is TGCGCCAGCAGCTTGTCCCCTTCAGGGGGCTCTGGAAACACCATATATTTT. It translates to CASSLSPSGGSGNTIYF. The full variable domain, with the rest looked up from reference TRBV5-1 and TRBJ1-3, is KAGVTQTPRYLIKTRGQQVTLSCSPISGHRSVSWYQQTPGQGLQFLFEYFSETQRNKGNFPGRFSGRQFSNSRSEMNVSTLELGDSALYLCASSLSPSGGSGNTIYFGEGSWLTVV.

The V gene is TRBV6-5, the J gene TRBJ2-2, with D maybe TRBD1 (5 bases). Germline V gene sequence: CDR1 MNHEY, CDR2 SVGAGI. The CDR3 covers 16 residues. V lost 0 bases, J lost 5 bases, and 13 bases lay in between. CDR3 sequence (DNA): TGTGCCAGCAGTTACTCGGGGTCAGGGTTGACCGGGGAGCTGTTTTTT. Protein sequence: CASSYSGSGLTGELFF.

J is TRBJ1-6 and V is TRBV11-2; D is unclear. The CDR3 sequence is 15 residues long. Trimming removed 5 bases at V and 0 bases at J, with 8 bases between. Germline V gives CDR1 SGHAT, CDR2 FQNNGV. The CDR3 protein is CASSTKHSYNSPLHF. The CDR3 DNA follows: TGTGCCAGCAGCACTAAGCACTCCTATAATTCACCCCTCCACTTT.

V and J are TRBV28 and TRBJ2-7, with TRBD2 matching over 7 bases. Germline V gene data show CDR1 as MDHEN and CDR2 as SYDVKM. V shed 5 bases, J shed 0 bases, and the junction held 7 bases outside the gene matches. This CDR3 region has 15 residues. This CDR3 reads CASSESGASSYEQYF. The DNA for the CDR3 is TGTGCCAGCAGTGAAAGCGGGGCGAGCTCCTACGAGCAGTACTTC. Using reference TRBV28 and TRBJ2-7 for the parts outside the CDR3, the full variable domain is DVKVTQSSRYLVKRTGEKVFLECVQDMDHENMFWYRQDPGLGLRLIYFSYDVKMKEKGDIPEGYSVSREKKERFSLILESASTNQTSMYLCASSESGASSYEQYFGPGTRLTVT.

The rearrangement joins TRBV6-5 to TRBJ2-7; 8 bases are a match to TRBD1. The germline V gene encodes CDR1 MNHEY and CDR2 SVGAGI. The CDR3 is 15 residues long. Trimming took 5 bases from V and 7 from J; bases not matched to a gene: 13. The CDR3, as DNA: TGTGCCAGCAGTAAGTCGACAGGGGTGAGATATGAGCAGTACTTC. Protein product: CASSKSTGVRYEQYF.

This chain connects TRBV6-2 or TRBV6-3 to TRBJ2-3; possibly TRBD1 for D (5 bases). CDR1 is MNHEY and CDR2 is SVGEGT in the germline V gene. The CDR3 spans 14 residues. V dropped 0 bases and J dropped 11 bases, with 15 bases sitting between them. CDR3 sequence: CASSYSLSRVRQYF. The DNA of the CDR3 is TGTGCCAGCAGTTACTCGTTGAGCAGGGTGAGGCAGTATTTT.

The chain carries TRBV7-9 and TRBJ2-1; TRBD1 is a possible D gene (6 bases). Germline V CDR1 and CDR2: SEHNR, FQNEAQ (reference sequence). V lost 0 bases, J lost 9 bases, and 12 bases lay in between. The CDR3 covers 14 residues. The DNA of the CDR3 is TGTGCCAGCAGCTTAGCGAGGGAAGGGGGTGAGCAGTTCTTC. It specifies CASSLAREGGEQFF.

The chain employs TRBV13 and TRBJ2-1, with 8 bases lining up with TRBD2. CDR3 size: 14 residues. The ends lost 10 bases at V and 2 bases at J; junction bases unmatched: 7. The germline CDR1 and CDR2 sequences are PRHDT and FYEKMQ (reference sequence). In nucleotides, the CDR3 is TGTGCCACCTTACTAGCGGCTGCCTACAATGAGCAGTTCTTC. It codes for CATLLAAAYNEQFF.

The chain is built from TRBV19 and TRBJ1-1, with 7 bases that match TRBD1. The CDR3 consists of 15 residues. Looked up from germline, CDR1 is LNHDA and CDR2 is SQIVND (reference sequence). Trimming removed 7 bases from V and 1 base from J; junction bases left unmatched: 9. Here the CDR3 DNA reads TGTGCCAGTACCGATACAGGGGTTGGGAACACTGAAGCTTTCTTT. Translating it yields CASTDTGVGNTEAFF. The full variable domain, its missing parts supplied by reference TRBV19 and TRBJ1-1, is DGGITQSPKYLFRKEGQNVTLSCEQNLNHDAMYWYRQDPGQGLRLIYYSQIVNDFQKGDIAEGYSVSREKKESFPLTVTSAQKNPTAFYLCASTDTGVGNTEAFFGQGTRLTVV.

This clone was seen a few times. CDR3 amino acids: CASSYRTELPGNTIYF. Written as DNA, the CDR3 is TGTGCCAGCAGTTACCGGACAGAACTTCCTGGAAACACCATATATTTT. The rearrangement uses TRBV6-5 and TRBJ1-3; D perhaps matches TRBD1 (6 bases). The length of the CDR3 is 16 residues. Germline CDR1 is MNHEY and CDR2 is SVGAGI. V lost 2 bases, J lost 2 bases, and 13 bases lay in between.

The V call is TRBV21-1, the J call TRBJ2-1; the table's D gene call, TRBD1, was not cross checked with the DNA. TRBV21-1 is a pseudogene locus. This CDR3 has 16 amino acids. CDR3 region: CASSKFTDSSYNEQFF. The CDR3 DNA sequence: TGTGCCAGCAGCAAATTCACTGACAGCTCCTACAATGAGCAGTTCTTC.

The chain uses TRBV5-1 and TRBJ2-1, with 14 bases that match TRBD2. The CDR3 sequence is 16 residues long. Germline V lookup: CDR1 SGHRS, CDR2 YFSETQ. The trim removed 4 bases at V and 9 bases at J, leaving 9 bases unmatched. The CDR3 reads CASSPGLAGVRGEQFF. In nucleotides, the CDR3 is TGCGCCAGCAGCCCGGGACTAGCGGGAGTACGGGGTGAGCAGTTCTTC.

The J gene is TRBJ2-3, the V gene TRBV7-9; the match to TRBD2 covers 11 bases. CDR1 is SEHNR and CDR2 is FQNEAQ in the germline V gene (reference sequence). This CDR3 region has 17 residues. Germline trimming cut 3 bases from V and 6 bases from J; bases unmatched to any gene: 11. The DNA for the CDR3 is TGTGCCAGCAGCTTGTATAATCTAGCGGGGGGTCTTGATACGCAGTATTTT. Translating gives CASSLYNLAGGLDTQYF.

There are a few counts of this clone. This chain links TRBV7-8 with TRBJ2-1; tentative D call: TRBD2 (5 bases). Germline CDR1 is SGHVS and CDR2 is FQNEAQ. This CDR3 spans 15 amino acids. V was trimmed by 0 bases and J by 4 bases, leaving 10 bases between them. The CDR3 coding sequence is TGTGCCAGCAGCTTAGCGGCGGAGGCTTACAATGAGCAGTTCTTC. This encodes CASSLAAEAYNEQFF.